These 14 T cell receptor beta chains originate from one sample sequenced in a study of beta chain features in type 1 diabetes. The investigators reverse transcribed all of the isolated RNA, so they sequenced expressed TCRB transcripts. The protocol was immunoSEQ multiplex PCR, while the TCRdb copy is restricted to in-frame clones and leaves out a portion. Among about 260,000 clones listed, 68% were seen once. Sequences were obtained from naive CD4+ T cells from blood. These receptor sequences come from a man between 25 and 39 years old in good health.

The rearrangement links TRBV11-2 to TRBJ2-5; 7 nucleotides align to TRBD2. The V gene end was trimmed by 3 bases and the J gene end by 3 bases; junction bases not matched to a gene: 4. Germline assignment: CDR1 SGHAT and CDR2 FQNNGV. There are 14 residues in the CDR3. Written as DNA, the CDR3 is TGTGCCAGCAGCTTCGGGACTAATAAAGAGACCCAGTACTTC. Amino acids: CASSFGTNKETQYF.

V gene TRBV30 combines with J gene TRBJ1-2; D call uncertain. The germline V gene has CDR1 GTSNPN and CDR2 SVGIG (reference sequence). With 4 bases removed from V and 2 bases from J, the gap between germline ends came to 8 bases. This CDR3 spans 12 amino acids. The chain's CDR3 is CAWTPDNYGYTF. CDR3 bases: TGTGCCTGGACCCCCGACAACTATGGCTACACCTTC.

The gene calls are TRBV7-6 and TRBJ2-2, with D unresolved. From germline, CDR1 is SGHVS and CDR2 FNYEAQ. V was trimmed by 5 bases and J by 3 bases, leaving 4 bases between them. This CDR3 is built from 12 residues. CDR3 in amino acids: CASSPDTGELFF. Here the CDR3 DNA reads TGTGCCAGCAGCCCAGACACCGGGGAGCTGTTTTTT.

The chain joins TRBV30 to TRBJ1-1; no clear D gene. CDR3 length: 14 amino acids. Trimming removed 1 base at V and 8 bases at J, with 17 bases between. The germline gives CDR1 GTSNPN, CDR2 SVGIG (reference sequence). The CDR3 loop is CAWSAWGGSLEAFF. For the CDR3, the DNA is TGTGCCTGGAGTGCCTGGGGTGGGTCCCTGGAAGCTTTCTTT.

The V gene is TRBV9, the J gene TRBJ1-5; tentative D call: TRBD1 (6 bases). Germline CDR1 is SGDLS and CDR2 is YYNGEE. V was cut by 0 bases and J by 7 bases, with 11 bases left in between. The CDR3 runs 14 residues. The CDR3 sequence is CASSVGDTGQPQHF. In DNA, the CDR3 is TGTGCCAGCAGCGTAGGGGACACAGGGCAGCCCCAGCATTTT. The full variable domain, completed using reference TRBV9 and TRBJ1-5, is DSGVTQTPKHLITATGQRVTLRCSPRSGDLSVYWYQQSLDQGLQFLIQYYNGEERAKGNILERFSAQQFPDLHSELNLSSLELGDSALYFCASSVGDTGQPQHFGDGTRLSIL.

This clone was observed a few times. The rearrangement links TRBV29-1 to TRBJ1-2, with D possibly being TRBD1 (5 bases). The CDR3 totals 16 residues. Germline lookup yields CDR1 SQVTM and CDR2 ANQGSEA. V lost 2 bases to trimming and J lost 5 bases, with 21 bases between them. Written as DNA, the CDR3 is TGCAGCGTTGAACCTTCCGAACGGGGGAAGGAATATGGCTACACCTTC. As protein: CSVEPSERGKEYGYTF.

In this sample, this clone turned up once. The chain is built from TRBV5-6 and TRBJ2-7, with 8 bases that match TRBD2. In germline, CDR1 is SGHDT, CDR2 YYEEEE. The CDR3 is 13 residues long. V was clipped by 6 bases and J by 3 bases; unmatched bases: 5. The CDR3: CASTSTSDYEQYF. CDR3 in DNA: TGTGCCAGCACCTCGACTAGCGACTACGAGCAGTACTTC.

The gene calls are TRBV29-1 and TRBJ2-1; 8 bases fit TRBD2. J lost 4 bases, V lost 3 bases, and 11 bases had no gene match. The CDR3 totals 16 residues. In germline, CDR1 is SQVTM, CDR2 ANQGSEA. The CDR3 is CSVEVRREVFYNEQFF. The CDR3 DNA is TGCAGCGTTGAGGTCCGGCGGGAGGTCTTTTACAATGAGCAGTTCTTC.

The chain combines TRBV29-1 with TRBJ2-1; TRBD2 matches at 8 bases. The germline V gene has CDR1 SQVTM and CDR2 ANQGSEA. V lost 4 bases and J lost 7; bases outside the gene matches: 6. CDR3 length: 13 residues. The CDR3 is CSVVGGAVNEQFF. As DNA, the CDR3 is TGCAGCGTTGTCGGGGGGGCAGTGAATGAGCAGTTCTTC.

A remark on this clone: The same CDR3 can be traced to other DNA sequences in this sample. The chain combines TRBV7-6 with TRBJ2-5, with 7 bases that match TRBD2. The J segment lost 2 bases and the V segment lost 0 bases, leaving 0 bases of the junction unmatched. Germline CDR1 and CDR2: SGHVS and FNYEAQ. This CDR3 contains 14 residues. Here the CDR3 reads CASSLAGGQETQYF. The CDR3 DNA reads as TGTGCCAGCAGCTTAGCGGGGGGGCAAGAGACCCAGTACTTC. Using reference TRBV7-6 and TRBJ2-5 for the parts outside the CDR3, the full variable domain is GAGVSQSPRYKVTKRGQDVALRCDPISGHVSLYWYRQALGQGPEFLTYFNYEAQQDKSGLPNDRFSAERPEGSISTLTIQRTEQRDSAMYRCASSLAGGQETQYFGPGTRLLVL.

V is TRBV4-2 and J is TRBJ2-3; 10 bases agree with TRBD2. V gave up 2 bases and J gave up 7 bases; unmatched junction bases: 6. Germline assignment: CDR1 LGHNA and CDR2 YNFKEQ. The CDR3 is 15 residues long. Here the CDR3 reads CASSQSSGGANTQYF. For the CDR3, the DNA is TGTGCCAGCAGCCAATCTAGCGGGGGCGCCAATACGCAGTATTTT.

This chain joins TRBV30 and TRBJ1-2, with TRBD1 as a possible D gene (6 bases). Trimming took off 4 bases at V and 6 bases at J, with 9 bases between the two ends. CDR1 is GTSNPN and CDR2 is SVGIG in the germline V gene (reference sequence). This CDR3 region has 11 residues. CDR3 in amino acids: CAWTEGDGYTF. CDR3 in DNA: TGTGCCTGGACGGAGGGGGATGGCTACACCTTC.

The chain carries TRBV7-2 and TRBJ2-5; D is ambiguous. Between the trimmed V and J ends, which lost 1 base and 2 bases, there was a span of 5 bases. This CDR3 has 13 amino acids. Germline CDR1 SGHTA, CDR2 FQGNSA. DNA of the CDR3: TGTGCCAGCAGCTTAGAACTGCAAGAGACCCAGTACTTC. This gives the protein CASSLELQETQYF.

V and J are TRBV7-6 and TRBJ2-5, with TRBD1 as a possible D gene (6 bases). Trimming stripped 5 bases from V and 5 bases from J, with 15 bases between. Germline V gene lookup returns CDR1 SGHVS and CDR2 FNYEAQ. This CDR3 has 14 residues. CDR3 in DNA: TGTGCCAGCAGCACTACAGGGCTGGGCGAGACCCAGTACTTC. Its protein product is CASSTTGLGETQYF. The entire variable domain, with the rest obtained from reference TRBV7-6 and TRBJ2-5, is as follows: GAGVSQSPRYKVTKRGQDVALRCDPISGHVSLYWYRQALGQGPEFLTYFNYEAQQDKSGLPNDRFSAERPEGSISTLTIQRTEQRDSAMYRCASSTTGLGETQYFGPGTRLLVL.